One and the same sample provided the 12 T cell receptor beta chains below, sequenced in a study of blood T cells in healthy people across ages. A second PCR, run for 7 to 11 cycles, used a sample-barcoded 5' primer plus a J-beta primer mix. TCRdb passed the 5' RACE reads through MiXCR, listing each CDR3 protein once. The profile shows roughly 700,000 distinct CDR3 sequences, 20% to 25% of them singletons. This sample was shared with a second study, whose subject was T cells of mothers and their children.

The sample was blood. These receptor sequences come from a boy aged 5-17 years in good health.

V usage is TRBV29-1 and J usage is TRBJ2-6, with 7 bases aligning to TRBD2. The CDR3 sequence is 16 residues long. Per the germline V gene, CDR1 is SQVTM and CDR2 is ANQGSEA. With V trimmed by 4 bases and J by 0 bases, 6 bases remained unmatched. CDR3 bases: TGCAGCGTTGGCTCCCTAGCGGTCTCTGGGGCCAACGTCCTGACTTTC. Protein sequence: CSVGSLAVSGANVLTF.

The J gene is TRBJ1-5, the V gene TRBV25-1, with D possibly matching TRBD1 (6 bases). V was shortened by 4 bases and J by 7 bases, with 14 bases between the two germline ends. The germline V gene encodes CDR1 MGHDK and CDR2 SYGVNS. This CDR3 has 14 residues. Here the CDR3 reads CASSAVGAEQPQHF. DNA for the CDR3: TGTGCCAGCAGTGCTGTGGGGGCGGAACAGCCCCAGCATTTT.

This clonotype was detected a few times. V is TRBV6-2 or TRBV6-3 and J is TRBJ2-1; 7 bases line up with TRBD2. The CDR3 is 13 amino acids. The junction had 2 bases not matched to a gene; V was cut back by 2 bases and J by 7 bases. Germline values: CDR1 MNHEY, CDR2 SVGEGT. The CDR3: CASSYNGGNEQFF. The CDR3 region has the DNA TGTGCCAGCAGTTACAACGGGGGGAATGAGCAGTTCTTC.

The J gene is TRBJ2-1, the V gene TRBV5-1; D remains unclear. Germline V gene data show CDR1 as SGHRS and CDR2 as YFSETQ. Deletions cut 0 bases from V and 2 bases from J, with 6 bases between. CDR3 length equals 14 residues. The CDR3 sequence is CASSLVGPYNEQFF. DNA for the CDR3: TGCGCCAGCAGCTTGGTCGGGCCCTACAATGAGCAGTTCTTC.

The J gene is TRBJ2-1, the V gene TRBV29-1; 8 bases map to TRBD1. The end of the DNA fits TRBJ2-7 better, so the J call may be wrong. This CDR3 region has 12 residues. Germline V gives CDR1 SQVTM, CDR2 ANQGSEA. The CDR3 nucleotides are TGCAGCGCTCGACAGGGGACCTACGAGCAGTACTTC. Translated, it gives CSARQGTYEQYF.

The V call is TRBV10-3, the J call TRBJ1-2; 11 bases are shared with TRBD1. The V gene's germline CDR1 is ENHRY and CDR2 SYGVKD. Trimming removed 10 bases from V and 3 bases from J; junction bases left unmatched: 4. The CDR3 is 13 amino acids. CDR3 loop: CATGTGGDYGYTF. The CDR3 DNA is TGTGCCACCGGGACAGGGGGAGACTATGGCTACACCTTC.

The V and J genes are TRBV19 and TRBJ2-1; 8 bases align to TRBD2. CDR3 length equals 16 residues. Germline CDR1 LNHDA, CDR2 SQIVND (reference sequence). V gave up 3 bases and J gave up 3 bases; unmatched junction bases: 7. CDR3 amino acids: CASSIQAGASYNEQFF. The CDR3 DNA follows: TGTGCCAGTAGTATTCAAGCGGGAGCTAGCTACAATGAGCAGTTCTTC.

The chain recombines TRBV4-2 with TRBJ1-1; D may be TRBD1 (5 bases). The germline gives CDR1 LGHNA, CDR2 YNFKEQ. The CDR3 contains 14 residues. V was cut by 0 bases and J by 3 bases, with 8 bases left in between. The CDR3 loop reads CASSQDGQDTEAFF. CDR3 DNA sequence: TGTGCCAGCAGCCAAGATGGACAAGACACTGAAGCTTTCTTT.

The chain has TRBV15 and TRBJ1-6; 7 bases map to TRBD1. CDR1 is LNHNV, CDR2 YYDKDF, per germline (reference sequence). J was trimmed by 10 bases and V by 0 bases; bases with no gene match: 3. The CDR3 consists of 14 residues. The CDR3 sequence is CATSRDQGGSPLHF. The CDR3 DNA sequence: TGTGCCACCAGCAGAGATCAGGGGGGGTCACCCCTCCACTTT. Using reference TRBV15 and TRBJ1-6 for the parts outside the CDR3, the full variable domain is DAMVIQNPRYQVTQFGKPVTLSCSQTLNHNVMYWYQQKSSQAPKLLFHYYDKDFNNEADTPDNFQSRRPNTSFCFLDIRSPGLGDTAMYLCATSRDQGGSPLHFGNGTRLTVT.

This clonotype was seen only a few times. The CDR3 DNA sequence: TGTGCCAGCAGTCCCCAGAACACCGGGGAGCTGTTTTTT. Translated: CASSPQNTGELFF. This chain uses TRBV6-1 with TRBJ2-2, with D unclear. Germline-derived CDR1 and CDR2 are MNHNS and SASEGT. Trimming removed 5 bases at V and 1 base at J, with 5 bases between. This CDR3 has 13 amino acids.

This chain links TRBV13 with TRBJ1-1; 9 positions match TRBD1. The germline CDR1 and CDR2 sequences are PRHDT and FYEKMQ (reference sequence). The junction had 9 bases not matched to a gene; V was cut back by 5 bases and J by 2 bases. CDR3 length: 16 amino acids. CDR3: CASSGRDRELNTEAFF. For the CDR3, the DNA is TGTGCCAGCAGCGGACGGGACAGGGAATTAAACACTGAAGCTTTCTTT.

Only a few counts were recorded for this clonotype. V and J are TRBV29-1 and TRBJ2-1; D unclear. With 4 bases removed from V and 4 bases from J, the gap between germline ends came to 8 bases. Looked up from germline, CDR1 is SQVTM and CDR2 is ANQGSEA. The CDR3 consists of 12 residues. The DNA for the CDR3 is TGCAGCGTTGCGGACGGGTACAATGAGCAGTTCTTC. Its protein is CSVADGYNEQFF.